Sequencing of this T cell receptor beta chain was carried out in a study of blood T cell repertoires in COVID-19. As for the study in general: Both acute and convalescent COVID-19 samples were obtained from the United States, Italy and Spain.

The table came from immunoSEQ multiplex PCR; TCRdb's copy has only in-frame clones and leaves some out. Found here are 150,000 to 200,000 clones, approximately 80% of them singletons; the top ten hold approximately 21%. Trimming took 4 bases from V and 3 from J, leaving 15 bases between them. CDR3 length: 15 residues. Germline CDR1 and CDR2: SEHNR and FQNEAQ (reference sequence). The sample taken for sequencing was peripheral blood. The receptor was derived from a woman at least 80 years old with acute or convalescent COVID-19. The chain joins TRBV7-9 to TRBJ1-1, with a weak D call TRBD1 (6 bases). CDR3 sequence reads: CASSWVGRGDTEAFF. CDR3 bases: TGTGCCAGCAGCTGGGTGGGCAGGGGTGACACTGAAGCTTTCTTT.